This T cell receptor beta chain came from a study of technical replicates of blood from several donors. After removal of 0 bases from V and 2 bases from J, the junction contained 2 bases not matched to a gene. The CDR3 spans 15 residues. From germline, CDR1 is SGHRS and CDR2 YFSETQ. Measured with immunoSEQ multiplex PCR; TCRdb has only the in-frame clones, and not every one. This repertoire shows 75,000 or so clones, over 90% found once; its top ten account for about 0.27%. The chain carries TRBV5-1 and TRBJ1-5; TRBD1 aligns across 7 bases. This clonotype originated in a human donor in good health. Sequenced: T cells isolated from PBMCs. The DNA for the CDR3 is TGCGCCAGCAGCTTGGATACAGGGGGCAATCAGCCCCAGCATTTT. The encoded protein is CASSLDTGGNQPQHF. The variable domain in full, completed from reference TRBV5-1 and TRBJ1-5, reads KAGVTQTPRYLIKTRGQQVTLSCSPISGHRSVSWYQQTPGQGLQFLFEYFSETQRNKGNFPGRFSGRQFSNSRSEMNVSTLELGDSALYLCASSLDTGGNQPQHFGDGTRLSIL.